The 32 T cell receptor beta chains below all came from one sample that was sequenced in a study of blood T cell repertoires in COVID-19. Assay: immunoSEQ multiplex PCR; the TCRdb copy retains only in-frame clones and omits some. The sample has 50,000 to 65,000 clones, 84% seen once. Specimen: peripheral blood. The receptors come from a man between 60 and 70 years old with COVID-19, enrolled during active disease.

This chain joins TRBV29-1 and TRBJ1-4, with a tentative D call TRBD1 (5 bases). V lost 2 bases, J lost 8 bases, and 15 bases lay in between. Germline CDR1 and CDR2: SQVTM and ANQGSEA. The CDR3 totals 14 residues. This CDR3 reads CSVESSGGWEKLFF. The DNA of the CDR3 is TGCAGCGTTGAATCCTCGGGGGGTTGGGAAAAACTGTTTTTT.

The DNA for the CDR3 is TGTGCCAGCAGTTACTCTGTCCTAATGAACACTGAAGCTTTCTTT. Amino acids: CASSYSVLMNTEAFF. The V call is TRBV6-5, the J call TRBJ1-1; D unresolved. Per the germline V gene, CDR1 is MNHEY and CDR2 is SVGAGI. This CDR3 spans 15 amino acids. V was cut by 0 bases and J by 0 bases, with 8 bases left in between.

V gene TRBV10-1 combines with J gene TRBJ2-5; 9 bases agree with TRBD1. The ends lost 1 base at V and 5 bases at J; junction bases unmatched: 5. The CDR3 sequence is 15 residues long. Germline CDR1 and CDR2: WNHNN and SYGVQD (reference sequence). As DNA, the CDR3 is TGCGCCAGCAGTGAGTTCACAGGGGGCGTCGAGACCCAGTACTTC. Encoded protein: CASSEFTGGVETQYF.

A note on this clone: Other nucleotide sequences in the sample specify the same CDR3. The rearrangement uses TRBV11-2 and TRBJ2-7; TRBD1 agrees at 8 bases. This CDR3 has 11 amino acids. The J segment lost 7 bases and the V segment lost 5 bases, leaving 1 base of the junction unmatched. Germline V gene sequence: CDR1 SGHAT, CDR2 FQNNGV. Here the CDR3 reads CASSTGGEQYF. The CDR3 nucleotides are TGTGCCAGCAGCACAGGGGGGGAGCAGTACTTC.

This chain joins TRBV7-9 and TRBJ1-1; D not resolved. V lost 3 bases to trimming and J lost 2 bases, with 7 bases between them. CDR1 and CDR2 from the germline V gene are SEHNR and FQNEAQ (reference sequence). The CDR3 is made up of 13 amino acids. In DNA form, the CDR3 reads TGTGCCAGCAGCTTGGAGGGTAACACTGAAGCTTTCTTT. This sequence encodes CASSLEGNTEAFF. Together with reference TRBV7-9 and TRBJ1-1, the CDR3 gives the full variable domain: DTGVSQNPRHKITKRGQNVTFRCDPISEHNRLYWYRQTLGQGPEFLTYFQNEAQLEKSRLLSDRFSAERPKGSFSTLEIQRTEQGDSAMYLCASSLEGNTEAFFGQGTRLTVV.

This clone was observed a few times. J is TRBJ1-5 and V is TRBV19; 10 bases fit TRBD1. With 5 bases clipped from V and 6 bases from J, the junction kept 4 bases outside the gene matches. CDR1 and CDR2 from the germline V gene are LNHDA and SQIVND (reference sequence). This CDR3 spans 14 amino acids. CDR3 amino acids: CASSGTGETQPQHF. CDR3 DNA sequence: TGTGCCAGTAGTGGGACAGGGGAGACTCAGCCCCAGCATTTT.

This CDR3 reads CASSPTSSEQYF. The CDR3 nucleotides are TGCGCCAGCAGCCCCACTAGCTCCGAGCAGTACTTC. The chain recombines TRBV5-1 with TRBJ2-7, with D maybe TRBD2 (6 bases). The V end was cut by 4 bases, the J end by 6 bases, with 11 bases between. Germline loops: CDR1 SGHRS, CDR2 YFSETQ. The CDR3 sequence is 12 residues long.

This chain joins TRBV4-1 and TRBJ1-4, with D tentatively TRBD1 (5 bases). The length of the CDR3 is 14 residues. The germline V and J ends were trimmed by 5 bases and 6 bases, with 13 bases remaining between them. Germline V gene data show CDR1 as MGHRA and CDR2 as YSYEKL. In DNA form, the CDR3 reads TGCGCCAGCAGCACAAGACCGGGGGATGAAAAACTGTTTTTT. Amino acid sequence: CASSTRPGDEKLFF.

This chain connects TRBV7-2 to TRBJ2-7; 12 nucleotides align to TRBD2. Trimming cost V 2 bases and J 4 bases; bases outside gene matches: 12. Germline V gives CDR1 SGHTA, CDR2 FQGNSA. The CDR3 is 18 amino acids. CDR3: CASSLRLAGAGDGYEQYF. CDR3 coding DNA: TGTGCCAGCAGCTTAAGACTAGCGGGGGCTGGTGACGGGTACGAGCAGTACTTC.

The rearrangement uses TRBV10-3 and TRBJ2-1; TRBD1 matches 7 bases. Germline values: CDR1 ENHRY, CDR2 SYGVKD. Trimming at V came to 10 bases and at J to 3 bases, leaving 9 bases not matched to a gene. This CDR3 contains 14 residues. In nucleotides, the CDR3 is TGTGCCACCCTCGGACAGGACCTCTACAATGAGCAGTTCTTC. Its protein is CATLGQDLYNEQFF.

This clone was seen a handful of times. Written as DNA, the CDR3 is TGTGCCAGCAGCTGGGGACAGGATAATTTTGAGCAGTTCTTC. This codes for CASSWGQDNFEQFF. The chain links TRBV5-4 to TRBJ2-1; 8 nucleotides match TRBD1. The CDR3 loop spans 14 amino acids. Germline CDR1 is SGHNT and CDR2 is YYREEE (reference sequence). The J segment lost 9 bases and the V segment lost 3 bases, leaving 8 bases of the junction unmatched.

The chain combines TRBV29-1 with TRBJ2-7; 9 nucleotides match TRBD2. V lost 7 bases to trimming and J lost 4 bases; unmatched junction nucleotides: 8. The germline gives CDR1 SQVTM, CDR2 ANQGSEA. The CDR3 is made up of 13 amino acids. The CDR3 reads CSAAQGLAYEQYF. CDR3 DNA sequence: TGCAGCGCGGCGCAGGGACTAGCTTACGAGCAGTACTTC.

The chain links TRBV3-1 (or the pseudogene TRBV3-2) to TRBJ2-1; D possibly corresponds to TRBD2 (6 bases). CDR1 is LGHDT and CDR2 is YNNKEL in the germline V gene (reference sequence). This CDR3 is 13 amino acids long. Trimming stripped 4 bases from V and 9 bases from J, with 13 bases between. The CDR3 sequence: CASSLGDLAEQFF. Written as DNA, the CDR3 is TGTGCCAGCAGCCTGGGGGACTTGGCTGAGCAGTTCTTC.

This sequence joins TRBV15 and TRBJ1-3; 7 nucleotides line up with TRBD1. Per germline, CDR1 LNHNV and CDR2 YYDKDF (reference sequence). V lost 0 bases to trimming and J lost 5 bases; unmatched junction nucleotides: 10. This CDR3 is built from 17 residues. The CDR3, as DNA: TGTGCCACCAGCAGAGACAAGGGAGACAGGGAGCGAAACACCATATATTTT. Its protein product is CATSRDKGDRERNTIYF.

The rearrangement joins TRBV7-9 to TRBJ1-2, with 9 bases lining up with TRBD1. Germline CDR1 and CDR2: SEHNR and FQNEAQ (reference sequence). J was trimmed by 7 bases and V by 7 bases; bases with no gene match: 7. This CDR3 contains 13 residues. The CDR3 loop is CASNGQGWGGYTF. The DNA of the CDR3 is TGTGCCAGCAACGGACAGGGGTGGGGTGGCTACACCTTC.

The chain joins TRBV19 to TRBJ1-1; TRBD1 matches 11 bases. CDR1 is LNHDA, CDR2 SQIVND, per germline (reference sequence). The CDR3 runs 15 residues. V shed 7 bases, J shed 5 bases, and the junction held 9 bases outside the gene matches. CDR3 loop: CASIRSGTGGTEAFF. In nucleotides, the CDR3 is TGTGCCAGTATCCGCTCCGGGACAGGGGGAACTGAAGCTTTCTTT.

The chain is built from TRBV2 and TRBJ2-2; 7 bases line up with TRBD1. This CDR3 is 15 amino acids long. The germline V gene encodes CDR1 SNHLY and CDR2 FYNNEI. V shed 4 bases and J 5 bases; nucleotides not matched to a gene: 7. This CDR3 reads CASSVARRGTGELFF. Here the CDR3 DNA reads TGTGCCAGCAGTGTTGCACGCAGGGGGACCGGGGAGCTGTTTTTT.

This clone was counted only a few times. The CDR3: CASSKAGTGLKDTQYF. The CDR3 DNA reads TGTGCCAGCAGCAAAGCTGGGACAGGGTTAAAGGATACGCAGTATTTT. V and J are TRBV21-1 and TRBJ2-3; the table's D gene call, TRBD1, was not cross checked with the DNA. TRBV21-1 is termed a pseudogene. This CDR3 region has 16 residues.

The chain uses TRBV6-1 and TRBJ1-6; no reliable D call. The CDR3 is made up of 13 amino acids. Germline assignment: CDR1 MNHNS and CDR2 SASEGT. Trimming stripped 2 bases from V and 9 bases from J, with 8 bases between. The chain's CDR3 is CASSEFPSSPLHF. CDR3 nucleotides: TGTGCCAGCAGTGAATTTCCGAGTTCACCCCTCCACTTT.

The V call is TRBV2, the J call TRBJ2-7, with 8 bases fitting TRBD1. This CDR3 has 15 amino acids. The germline V gene encodes CDR1 SNHLY and CDR2 FYNNEI. Germline trimming cut 7 bases from V and 0 bases from J; bases unmatched to any gene: 8. The CDR3 region is CASTRQGTVSYEQYF. The CDR3 nucleotides read TGTGCCAGCACCCGACAGGGGACAGTCTCCTACGAGCAGTACTTC.

The chain recombines TRBV18 with TRBJ2-7; 8 nucleotides agree with TRBD2. Germline V gives CDR1 KGHSH, CDR2 LQKENI. This CDR3 region has 15 residues. Trimming at V came to 3 bases and at J to 5 bases, leaving 9 bases not matched to a gene. The CDR3 DNA follows: TGTGCCAGCTCACCGGCCTCAAGAGCGGGAGACGAGCAGTACTTC. It yields the protein CASSPASRAGDEQYF.

The genes are TRBV30 and TRBJ1-5; D is perhaps TRBD1 (6 bases). Germline V lookup: CDR1 GTSNPN, CDR2 SVGIG (reference sequence). This CDR3 comprises 15 residues. Between the trimmed V and J ends, which lost 5 bases and 5 bases, there was a span of 19 bases. The CDR3 DNA is TGTGCCTGGGGAGGTGGGACAACTACTTATCAGCCCCAGCATTTT. Translation gives CAWGGGTTTYQPQHF.

This sequence joins TRBV30 and TRBJ1-1; tentative D call: TRBD1 (5 bases). Germline CDR1 and CDR2: GTSNPN and SVGIG (reference sequence). The CDR3 totals 13 residues. The V gene lost 0 bases and the J gene lost 3 bases, with 8 bases spanning the gap. CDR3 in amino acids: CAWSVGGDTEAFF. The CDR3 coding sequence is TGTGCCTGGAGTGTAGGAGGGGACACTGAAGCTTTCTTT.

The chain employs TRBV2 and TRBJ2-1; 9 positions agree with TRBD2. The junction had 1 base not matched to a gene; V was cut back by 6 bases and J by 1 base. CDR3 length: 14 residues. CDR1 SNHLY and CDR2 FYNNEI come from the germline V gene. The CDR3 DNA reads as TGTGCCAGCAGGCGGGGGGGGTCCTACAATGAGCAGTTCTTC. Translating it yields CASRRGGSYNEQFF.

This clone appeared a single time. The chain couples TRBV12-3 or TRBV12-4 to TRBJ1-3, with D hard to call. CDR3 length equals 12 residues. V lost 8 bases and J 0 bases, leaving 5 bases between the germline ends. The CDR3 bases are TGTGCCAGCGATAGCTCTGGAAACACCATATATTTT. This codes for CASDSSGNTIYF.

This clone was picked up a small number of times. The chain carries TRBV7-3 and TRBJ2-7; TRBD2 matches 7 bases. Unmatched junction bases numbered 8, after V lost 2 bases and J lost 7 bases. The CDR3 is 14 amino acids. The germline CDR1 and CDR2 sequences are SGHTA and FQGTGA. CDR3 loop: CASSLYGRAGEQYF. CDR3 bases: TGTGCCAGCAGCTTATATGGGAGGGCGGGTGAGCAGTACTTC. The full variable domain, in which reference TRBV7-3 and TRBJ2-7 provide the parts outside the CDR3, is GAGVSQTPSNKVTEKGKYVELRCDPISGHTALYWYRQSLGQGPEFLIYFQGTGAADDSGLPNDRFFAVRPEGSVSTLKIQRTERGDSAVYLCASSLYGRAGEQYFGPGTRLTVT.

V gene TRBV6-1 combines with J gene TRBJ2-3, with TRBD2 identical over 10 bases. Germline CDR1 MNHNS, CDR2 SASEGT. V shed 0 bases, J shed 0 bases, and the junction held 3 bases outside the gene matches. This CDR3 has 17 amino acids. Written as DNA, the CDR3 is TGTGCCAGCAGTGAAGCTGGACTAGCGGATAGCACAGATACGCAGTATTTT. Protein product: CASSEAGLADSTDTQYF.

The chain couples TRBV30 to TRBJ2-3; 11 bases map to TRBD1. The junction had 1 base not matched to a gene; V was cut back by 5 bases and J by 3 bases. The V gene's germline CDR1 is GTSNPN and CDR2 SVGIG (reference sequence). The CDR3 length is 13 residues. CDR3 residues: CAWGQGATDTQYF. CDR3 in DNA: TGTGCCTGGGGACAGGGGGCTACAGATACGCAGTATTTT.

The rearrangement joins TRBV3-1 (or the pseudogene TRBV3-2) to TRBJ1-6, with 8 bases aligning to TRBD1. V shed 3 bases and J 4 bases; nucleotides not matched to a gene: 2. The length of the CDR3 is 15 residues. Per germline, CDR1 LGHDT and CDR2 YNNKEL (reference sequence). The DNA for the CDR3 is TGTGCCAGCAGCCAGACAGGGGATTATAATTCACCCCTCCACTTT. Encoded protein: CASSQTGDYNSPLHF.

The rearrangement joins TRBV5-5 to TRBJ2-2; 7 bases are shared with TRBD1. The V segment lost 4 bases and the J segment 5 bases; nucleotides outside the gene matches: 8. Germline V lookup: CDR1 SGHKS, CDR2 YYEKEE (reference sequence). The CDR3 has 15 amino acids. CDR3 sequence (DNA): TGTGCCAGCAGCGCTACGACAGGGCTAACCGGGGAGCTGTTTTTT. It specifies CASSATTGLTGELFF.

The rearrangement links TRBV6-2 or TRBV6-3 to TRBJ2-5; 11 bases line up with TRBD2. Germline CDR1 is MNHEY and CDR2 is SVGEGT. Trimming cost V 5 bases and J 5 bases; bases outside gene matches: 13. This CDR3 is built from 17 residues. As DNA, the CDR3 is TGTGCCAGCAGTACCGGGACTAGCGGCCCCAGAAGGGAGACCCAGTACTTC. Its protein product is CASSTGTSGPRRETQYF.

On this clone itself: One end of the junction is discordant with germline, which a read error may explain. This chain joins TRBV4-2 and TRBJ1-3, with D unresolved. The CDR3 totals 14 residues. The germline CDR1 and CDR2 sequences are LGHNA and YNFKEQ. CDR3 DNA sequence: TGTGCCAGCACCCAACGGTCGCCTGGAAACACCATATATTTT. Amino acids: CASTQRSPGNTIYF.